Listed below are T cell receptor beta chains from one sample, sequenced in a study of human T cells and chemical hapten exposure. TCRdb redid the calling of the RACE reads with MiXCR, one entry per CDR3 protein. The sample holds some 360,000 distinct CDR3 sequences, roughly 4.6% seen once. The material sequenced was whole blood, taken in connection with sensitization to the hapten diphenylcyclopropenone (DPC). The receptors here all came from a woman between 45 and 60 years old with alopecia areata. Some clones in this sample may be carry-over from other donors' samples. The CDR3 runs from the conserved cysteine through the conserved F or W. The order of the fields is J gene, V gene, clone size, D gene, CDR3 protein, CDR3 DNA. A D gene is named only where the DNA matches it firmly. Size is stated for part of the rows, as once, few or many counts, or as a class when the clone is expanded.

>TRBJ1-3|TRBV29-1|many|NA
CSVLQGISGNTIYF
TGCAGCGTGCTACAGGGAATCTCTGGAAACACCATATATTTT
>TRBJ1-1|TRBV9|NA|TRBD1
CASSVQDRGPTEAFF
TGTGCCAGCAGCGTGCAGGACAGGGGGCCCACTGAAGCTTTCTTT
>TRBJ1-1|TRBV12-3/TRBV12-4|NA|NA
CASRPNMMNTEAFF
TGTGCCAGCCGTCCAAACATGATGAACACTGAAGCTTTCTTT
>TRBJ2-7|TRBV5-6|many|TRBD2
CASSRGLAAAPAYEQYF
TGTGCCAGCAGCAGGGGACTAGCGGCTGCCCCAGCCTACGAGCAGTACTTC
>TRBJ2-1|TRBV20-1|few|NA
CSARGGGTTYNEQFF
TGCAGTGCTAGAGGTGGCGGGACGACCTACAATGAGCAGTTCTTC
>TRBJ1-1|TRBV5-6|few|NA
CASSLRGPRLNTEAFF
TGTGCCAGCAGCTTGAGGGGACCGCGGCTGAACACTGAAGCTTTCTTT
>TRBJ1-1|TRBV6-5|many|NA
CASSTQPNTEAFF
TGTGCCAGCAGTACGCAACCGAACACTGAAGCTTTCTTT
>TRBJ1-1|TRBV25-1|NA|NA
CASSEGGRRAFF
TGTGCCAGCAGTGAAGGGGGCAGGAGAGCTTTCTTT
>TRBJ2-5|TRBV12-3/TRBV12-4|NA|NA
CASSLVGKETQYF
TGTGCCAGCAGTTTAGTCGGAAAAGAGACCCAGTACTTC
>TRBJ1-2|TRBV27|few|TRBD1
CASSTTGGVYGYTF
TGTGCCAGCAGTACTACAGGGGGAGTTTATGGCTACACCTTC
>TRBJ2-3|TRBV10-3|many|NA
CAISERTDTQYF
TGTGCCATCAGTGAGCGCACAGATACGCAGTATTTT
>TRBJ2-1|TRBV3-1|many|TRBD2
CASSPWTSGGINEQFF
TGTGCCAGCAGCCCCTGGACTAGCGGGGGGATTAATGAGCAGTTCTTC
>TRBJ2-2|TRBV4-1|many|NA
CASSQEGRGVANTGELFF
TGCGCCAGCAGCCAAGAAGGGCGCGGTGTCGCGAACACCGGGGAGCTGTTTTTT
>TRBJ1-6|TRBV6-6|NA|NA
CASRELQGLGNSPLHF
TGTGCCAGCCGGGAACTACAGGGTCTTGGGAATTCACCCCTCCACTTT
>TRBJ2-3|TRBV5-4|NA|NA
CASSLGGARPTDTQYF
TGTGCCAGCAGCTTGGGGGGGGCCCGACCCACAGATACGCAGTATTTT
>TRBJ2-7|TRBV7-8|many|TRBD1
CASIGQGNLDEQYF
TGTGCCAGCATTGGACAGGGGAATTTAGACGAGCAGTACTTC
>TRBJ1-1|TRBV12-3/TRBV12-4|NA|NA
CASSSPFTEAFF
TGTGCCAGCAGTTCTCCCTTCACAGAAGCTTTCTTT
>TRBJ2-3|TRBV6-5|many|NA
CACRRTPTDTQYF
TGTGCCTGCCGGCGAACTCCCACAGATACGCAGTATTTT
>TRBJ1-1|TRBV7-2|few|NA
CASSLSMGGSAFF
TGTGCCAGCAGCTTAAGTATGGGGGGCTCGGCTTTCTTT
>TRBJ2-3|TRBV15|few|NA
CATSRDRSLVTTDTQYF
TGTGCCACCAGCAGAGATCGGTCACTAGTAACCACAGATACGCAGTATTTT
>TRBJ2-5|TRBV6-5|many|NA
CASSYGSLIGETQYF
TGTGCCAGCAGTTACGGCTCTCTAATAGGGGAGACCCAGTACTTC
>TRBJ1-5|TRBV29-1|NA|NA
CSVVVGNSNQPQHF
TGCAGCGTTGTAGTCGGCAATAGCAATCAGCCCCAGCATTTT
>TRBJ1-6|TRBV2|many|NA
CASSNTGSGSPLHF
TGTGCCAGCAGTAATACAGGGAGCGGTTCACCCCTCCACTTT
>TRBJ2-1|TRBV12-3/TRBV12-4|many|NA
CASSLGPPNEQFF
TGTGCCAGCAGTCTTGGACCTCCCAATGAGCAGTTCTTC
>TRBJ2-5|TRBV11-2|many|NA
CASSLVPETQYF
TGTGCCAGCAGCTTAGTCCCGGAGACCCAGTACTTC
>TRBJ2-1|TRBV12-3/TRBV12-4|many|NA
CASSLAGPYNEQFF
TGTGCCAGCAGTTTAGCGGGACCGTACAATGAGCAGTTCTTC
>TRBJ1-3|TRBV13|NA|NA
CASRHAGGAGNTIYF
TGTGCCAGCAGGCACGCCGGGGGGGCTGGAAACACCATATATTTT
>TRBJ2-7|TRBV19|many|TRBD1
CASRQGGTTYEQYF
TGTGCCAGTAGACAGGGGGGCACCACCTACGAGCAGTACTTC
>TRBJ2-3|TRBV6-2/TRBV6-3|many|TRBD2
CASSTSGASTDTQYF
TGTGCCAGCAGTACTAGCGGGGCTAGCACAGATACGCAGTATTTT
>TRBJ1-6|TRBV7-2|NA|TRBD1
CASSSRTGGNNSPLHF
TGTGCCAGCAGCTCTAGGACAGGGGGAAATAATTCACCCCTCCACTTT
>TRBJ2-3|TRBV24-1|NA|NA
CATSDLGRGVTDTQYF
TGTGCCACCAGTGATTTGGGCAGGGGCGTCACAGATACGCAGTATTTT
>TRBJ2-1|TRBV2|many|NA
CASSEILGAGQFF
TGTGCCAGCAGTGAAATTTTGGGGGCTGGGCAGTTCTTC
>TRBJ2-2|TRBV3-1|NA|TRBD1
CASSDRGSSTGELFF
TGTGCCAGCAGTGACAGGGGTAGTAGCACCGGGGAGCTGTTTTTT
>TRBJ2-2|TRBV7-9|NA|NA
CAPGTGPTGELFF
TGTGCCCCTGGAACAGGACCCACCGGGGAGCTGTTTTTT
>TRBJ2-3|TRBV9|many|NA
CASSVDPLVQDTQYF
TGTGCCAGCAGCGTAGACCCGCTCGTCCAAGATACGCAGTATTTT
>TRBJ1-2|TRBV12-3/TRBV12-4|NA|TRBD1
CASSLKGQGSGYTF
TGTGCCAGCAGTTTAAAGGGACAGGGGTCTGGCTACACCTTC
>TRBJ2-7|TRBV28|many|NA
CATRRTAYEQYF
TGTGCCACCAGACGGACAGCCTACGAGCAGTACTTC
>TRBJ1-2|TRBV3-1|many|TRBD1
CASSPPGQGASGYTF
TGTGCCAGCAGCCCCCCCGGGCAGGGGGCTAGTGGCTACACCTTC
>TRBJ2-7|TRBV20-1|few|NA
CSAYLAADYEQYF
TGCAGTGCTTATCTAGCAGCAGACTACGAGCAGTACTTC
>TRBJ1-1|TRBV2|many|NA
CASRPSTTEAFF
TGTGCCAGCAGGCCCTCAACCACTGAAGCTTTCTTT
>TRBJ2-1|TRBV14|many|TRBD1
CASSQGTGSGGQFF
TGTGCCAGCAGCCAAGGGACAGGATCTGGAGGGCAGTTCTTC
>TRBJ1-1|TRBV25-1|many|NA
CASSRATEAFF
TGTGCCAGCAGCAGGGCCACTGAAGCTTTCTTT
>TRBJ2-7|TRBV6-5|NA|TRBD1
CASSYSGGRGNEQYF
TGTGCCAGCAGTTACTCAGGGGGCAGGGGGAACGAGCAGTACTTC
>TRBJ1-2|TRBV4-1|many|NA
CASSQEGGLAYGYTF
TGCGCCAGCAGCCAAGAAGGGGGACTCGCCTATGGCTACACCTTC
>TRBJ2-1|TRBV29-1|NA|NA
CSVRLPEQFF
TGCAGCGTCAGACTACCGGAGCAGTTCTTC